A single count supports the clone carrying this TCR beta chain. The CDR3 consists of 13 residues. CDR1 SNHLY and CDR2 FYNNEI come from the germline V gene. V was clipped by 7 bases and J by 6 bases; unmatched bases: 5. Sequencing was performed with immunoSEQ multiplex PCR; in TCRdb, only in-frame clones are kept and a portion is missing. The sample has under 150,000 clones, over 75% seen once. This sample stems from a study of blood T cell repertoires in COVID-19. The origin of this receptor is a woman aged 70-85 years who had recovered from COVID-19. The V gene is TRBV2, the J gene TRBJ2-1; 8 bases align to TRBD1. The material sequenced was peripheral blood. CDR3 amino acids: CASNIQGVNEQFF. CDR3 nucleotides: TGTGCCAGCAACATACAGGGGGTCAATGAGCAGTTCTTC.